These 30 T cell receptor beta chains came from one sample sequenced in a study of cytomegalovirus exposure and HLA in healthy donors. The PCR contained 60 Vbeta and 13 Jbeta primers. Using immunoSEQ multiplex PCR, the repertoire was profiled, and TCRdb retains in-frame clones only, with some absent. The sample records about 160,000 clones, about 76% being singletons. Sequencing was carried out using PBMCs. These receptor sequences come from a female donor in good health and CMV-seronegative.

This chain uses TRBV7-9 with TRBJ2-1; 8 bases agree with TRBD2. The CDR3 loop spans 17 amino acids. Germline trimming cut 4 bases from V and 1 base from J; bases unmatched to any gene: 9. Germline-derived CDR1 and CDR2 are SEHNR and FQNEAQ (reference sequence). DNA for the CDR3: TGTGCCAGCAGCTCCCTGGGGTTAGCGGGGTCCTACAATGAGCAGTTCTTC. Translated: CASSSLGLAGSYNEQFF.

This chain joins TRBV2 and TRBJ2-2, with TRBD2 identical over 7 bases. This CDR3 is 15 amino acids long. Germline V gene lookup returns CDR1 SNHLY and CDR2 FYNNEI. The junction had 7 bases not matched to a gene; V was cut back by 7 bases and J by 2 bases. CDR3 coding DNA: TGTGCCAGCAACCTCATGGGACTAAACACCGGGGAGCTGTTTTTT. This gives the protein CASNLMGLNTGELFF.

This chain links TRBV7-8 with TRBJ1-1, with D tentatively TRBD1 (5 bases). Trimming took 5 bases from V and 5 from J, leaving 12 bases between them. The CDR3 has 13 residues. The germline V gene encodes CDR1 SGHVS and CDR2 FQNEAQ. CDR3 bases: TGTGCCAGCAGCCCCCTAAGGGGAACTGAAGCTTTCTTT. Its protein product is CASSPLRGTEAFF.

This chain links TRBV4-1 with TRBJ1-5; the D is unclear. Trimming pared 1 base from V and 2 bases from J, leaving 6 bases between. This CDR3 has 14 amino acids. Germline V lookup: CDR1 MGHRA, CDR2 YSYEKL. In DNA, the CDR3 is TGCGCCAGCAGCCAAGTATCGGGCAATCAGCCCCAGCATTTT. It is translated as CASSQVSGNQPQHF.

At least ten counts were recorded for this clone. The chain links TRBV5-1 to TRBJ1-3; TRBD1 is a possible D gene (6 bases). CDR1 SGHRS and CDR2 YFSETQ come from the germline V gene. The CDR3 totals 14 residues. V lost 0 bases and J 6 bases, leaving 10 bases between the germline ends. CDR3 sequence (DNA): TGCGCCAGCAGCTTGGGGACAGTGGAAAACACCATATATTTT. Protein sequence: CASSLGTVENTIYF.

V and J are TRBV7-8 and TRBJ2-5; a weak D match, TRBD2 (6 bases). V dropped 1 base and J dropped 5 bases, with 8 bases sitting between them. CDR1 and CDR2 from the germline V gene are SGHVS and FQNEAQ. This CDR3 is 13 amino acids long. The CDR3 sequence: CASSLGRVETQYF. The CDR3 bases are TGTGCCAGCAGCTTAGGGAGGGTGGAGACCCAGTACTTC.

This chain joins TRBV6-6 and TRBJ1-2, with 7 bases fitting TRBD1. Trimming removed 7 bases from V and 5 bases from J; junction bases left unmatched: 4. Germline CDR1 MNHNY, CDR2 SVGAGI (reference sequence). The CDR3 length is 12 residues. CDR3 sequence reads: CASKAGGYGYTF. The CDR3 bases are TGTGCCAGCAAGGCAGGGGGGTATGGCTACACCTTC.

The CDR3 DNA sequence: TGTGCCAGCAGCCTACTGGGACAGAACACTGAAGCTTTCTTT. Residues: CASSLLGQNTEAFF. This chain joins TRBV7-8 and TRBJ1-1, with D perhaps TRBD1 (6 bases). From germline, CDR1 is SGHVS and CDR2 FQNEAQ. This CDR3 is 14 amino acids long. Deletions cut 5 bases from V and 1 base from J, with 11 bases between.

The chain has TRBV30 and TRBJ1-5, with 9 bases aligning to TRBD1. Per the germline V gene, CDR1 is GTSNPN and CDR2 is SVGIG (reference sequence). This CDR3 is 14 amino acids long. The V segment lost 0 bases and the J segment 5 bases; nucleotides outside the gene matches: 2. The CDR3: CAWSVGDRDQPQHF. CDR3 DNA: TGTGCCTGGAGTGTAGGGGACAGGGATCAGCCCCAGCATTTT. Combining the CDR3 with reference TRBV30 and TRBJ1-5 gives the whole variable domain SQTIHQWPATLVQPVGSPLSLECTVEGTSNPNLYWYRQAAGRGLQLLFYSVGIGQISSEVPQNLSASRPQDRQFILSSKKLLLSDSGFYLCAWSVGDRDQPQHFGDGTRLSIL.

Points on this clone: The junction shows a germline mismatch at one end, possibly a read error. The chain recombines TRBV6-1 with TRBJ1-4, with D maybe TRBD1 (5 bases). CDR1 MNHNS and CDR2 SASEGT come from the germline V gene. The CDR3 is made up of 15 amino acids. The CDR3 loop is CASSEYGQGLTSGYF. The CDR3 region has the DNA TGTGCCAGCAGTGAATACGGTCAGGGTCTTACGTCTGGGTATTTT.

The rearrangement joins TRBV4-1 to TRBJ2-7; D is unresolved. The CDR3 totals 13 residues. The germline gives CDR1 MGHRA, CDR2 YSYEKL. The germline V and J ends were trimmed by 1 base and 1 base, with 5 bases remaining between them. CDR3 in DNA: TGCGCCAGCAGCCAAGTTCTTTCCTACGAGCAGTACTTC. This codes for CASSQVLSYEQYF.

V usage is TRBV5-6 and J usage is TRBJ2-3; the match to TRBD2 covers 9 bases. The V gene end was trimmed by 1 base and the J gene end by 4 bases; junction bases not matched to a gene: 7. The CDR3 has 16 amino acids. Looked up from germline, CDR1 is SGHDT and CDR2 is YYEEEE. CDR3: CASSLSWREGADTQYF. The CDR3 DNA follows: TGTGCCAGCAGCTTGTCCTGGCGGGAGGGAGCAGATACGCAGTATTTT.

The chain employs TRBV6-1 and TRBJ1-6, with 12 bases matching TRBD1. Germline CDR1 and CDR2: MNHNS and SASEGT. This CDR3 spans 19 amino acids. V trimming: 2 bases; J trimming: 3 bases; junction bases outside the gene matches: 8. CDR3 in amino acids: CASSERDRGRINYNSPLHF. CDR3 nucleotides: TGTGCCAGCAGTGAAAGGGACAGGGGGCGCATAAACTATAATTCACCCCTCCACTTT.

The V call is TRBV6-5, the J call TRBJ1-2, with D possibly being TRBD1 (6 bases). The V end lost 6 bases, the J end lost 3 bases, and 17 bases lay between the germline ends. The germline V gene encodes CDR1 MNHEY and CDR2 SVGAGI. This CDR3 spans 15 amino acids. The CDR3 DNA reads TGTGCCAGCAGCCGACGACACTACAGGGACTATGGCTACACCTTC. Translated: CASSRRHYRDYGYTF.

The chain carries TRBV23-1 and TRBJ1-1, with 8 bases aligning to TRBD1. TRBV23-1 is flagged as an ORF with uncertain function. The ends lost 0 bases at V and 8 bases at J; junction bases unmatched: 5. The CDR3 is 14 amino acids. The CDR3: CASSQSRRGREAFF. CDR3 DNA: TGCGCCAGCAGTCAATCCCGCAGGGGGCGAGAAGCTTTCTTT.

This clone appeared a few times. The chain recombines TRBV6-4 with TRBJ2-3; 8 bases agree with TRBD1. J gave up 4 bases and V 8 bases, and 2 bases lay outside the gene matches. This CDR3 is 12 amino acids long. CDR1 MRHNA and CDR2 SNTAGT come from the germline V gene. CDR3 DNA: TGTGCCAGCGGGACAGGACCAGATACGCAGTATTTT. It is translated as CASGTGPDTQYF.

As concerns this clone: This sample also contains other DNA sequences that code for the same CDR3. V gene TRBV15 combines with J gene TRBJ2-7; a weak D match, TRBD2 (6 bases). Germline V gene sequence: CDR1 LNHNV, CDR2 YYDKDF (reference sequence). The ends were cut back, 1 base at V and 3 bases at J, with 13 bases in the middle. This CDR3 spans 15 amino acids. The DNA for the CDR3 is TGTGCCACCAGCAGAGTCGGGGACTTCTACTACGAGCAGTACTTC. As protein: CATSRVGDFYYEQYF.

This CDR3 is CASSGALSNQPQHF. The DNA for the CDR3 is TGTGCCAGCAGTGGGGCTTTATCAAATCAGCCCCAGCATTTT. The chain uses TRBV27 and TRBJ1-5; TRBD1 is a possible D gene (5 bases). Looked up from germline, CDR1 is MNHEY and CDR2 is SMNVEV (reference sequence). The ends were cut back, 5 bases at V and 4 bases at J, with 12 bases in the middle. The CDR3 extends over 14 amino acids.

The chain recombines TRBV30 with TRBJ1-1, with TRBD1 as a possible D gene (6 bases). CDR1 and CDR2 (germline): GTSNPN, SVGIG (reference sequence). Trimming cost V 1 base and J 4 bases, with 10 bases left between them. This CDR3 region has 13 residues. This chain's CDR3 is CAWSAVRGTEAFF. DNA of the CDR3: TGTGCCTGGAGTGCCGTCAGGGGCACTGAAGCTTTCTTT.

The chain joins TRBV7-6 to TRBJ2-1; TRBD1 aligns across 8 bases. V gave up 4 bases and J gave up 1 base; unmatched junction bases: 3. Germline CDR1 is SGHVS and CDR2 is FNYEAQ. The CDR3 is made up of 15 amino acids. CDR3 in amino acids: CASSSWTGSYNEQFF. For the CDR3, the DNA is TGTGCCAGCAGCTCCTGGACAGGGTCCTACAATGAGCAGTTCTTC.

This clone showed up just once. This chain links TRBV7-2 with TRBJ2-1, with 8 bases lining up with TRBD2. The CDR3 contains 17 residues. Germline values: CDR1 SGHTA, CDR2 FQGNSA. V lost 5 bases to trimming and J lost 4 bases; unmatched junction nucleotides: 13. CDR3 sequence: CASSLQKAGGSYNEQFF. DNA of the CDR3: TGTGCCAGCAGCCTTCAGAAGGCGGGGGGCTCTTACAATGAGCAGTTCTTC.

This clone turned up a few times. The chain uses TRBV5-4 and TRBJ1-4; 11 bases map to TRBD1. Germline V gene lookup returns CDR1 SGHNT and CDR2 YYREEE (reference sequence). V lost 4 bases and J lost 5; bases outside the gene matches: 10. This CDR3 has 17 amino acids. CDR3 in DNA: TGTGCCAGCAGCCGGACAGGGGGCGGAGAAGGGAATGAAAAACTGTTTTTT. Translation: CASSRTGGGEGNEKLFF.

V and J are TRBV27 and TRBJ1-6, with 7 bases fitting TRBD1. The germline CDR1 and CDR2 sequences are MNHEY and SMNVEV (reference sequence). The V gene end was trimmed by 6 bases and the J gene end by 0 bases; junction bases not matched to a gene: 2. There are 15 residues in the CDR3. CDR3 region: CASRGQISYNSPLHF. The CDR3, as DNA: TGTGCCAGCAGGGGACAGATCTCCTATAATTCACCCCTCCACTTT.

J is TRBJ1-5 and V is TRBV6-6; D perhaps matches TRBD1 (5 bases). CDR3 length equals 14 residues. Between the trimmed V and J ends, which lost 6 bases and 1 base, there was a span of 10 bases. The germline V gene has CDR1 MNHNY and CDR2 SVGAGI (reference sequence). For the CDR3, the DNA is TGTGCCAGCAGGCGGGGGGTGAGCAATCAGCCCCAGCATTTT. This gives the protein CASRRGVSNQPQHF.

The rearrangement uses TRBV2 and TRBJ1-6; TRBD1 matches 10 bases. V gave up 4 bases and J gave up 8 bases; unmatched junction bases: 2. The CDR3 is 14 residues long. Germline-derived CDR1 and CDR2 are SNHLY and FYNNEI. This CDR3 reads CASSAGQGDSPLHF. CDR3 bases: TGTGCCAGCAGTGCCGGACAGGGGGATTCACCCCTCCACTTT.

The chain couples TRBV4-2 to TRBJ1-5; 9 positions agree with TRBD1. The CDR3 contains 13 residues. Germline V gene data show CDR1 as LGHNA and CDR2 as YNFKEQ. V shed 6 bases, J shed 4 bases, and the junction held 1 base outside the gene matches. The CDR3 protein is CASRGQGNQPQHF. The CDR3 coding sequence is TGTGCCAGCAGGGGACAGGGTAATCAGCCCCAGCATTTT.

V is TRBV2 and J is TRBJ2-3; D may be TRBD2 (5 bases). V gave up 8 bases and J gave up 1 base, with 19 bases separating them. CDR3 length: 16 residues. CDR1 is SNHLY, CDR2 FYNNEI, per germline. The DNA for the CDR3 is TGTGCCAGCCACGGTGGGAGAGTGAGGGGCACAGATACGCAGTATTTT. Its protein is CASHGGRVRGTDTQYF.

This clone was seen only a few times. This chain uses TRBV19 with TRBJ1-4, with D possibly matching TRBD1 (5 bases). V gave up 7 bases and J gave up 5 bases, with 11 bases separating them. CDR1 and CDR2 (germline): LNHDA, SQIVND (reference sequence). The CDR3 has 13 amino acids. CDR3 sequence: CASTGRKNEKLFF. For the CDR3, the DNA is TGTGCCAGTACAGGGCGGAAGAATGAAAAACTGTTTTTT.

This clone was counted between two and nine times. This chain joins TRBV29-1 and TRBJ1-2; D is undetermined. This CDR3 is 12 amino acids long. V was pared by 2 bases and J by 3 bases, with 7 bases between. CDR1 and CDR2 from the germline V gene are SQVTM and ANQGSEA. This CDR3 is CSVERQDYGYTF. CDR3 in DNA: TGCAGCGTTGAAAGGCAGGACTATGGCTACACCTTC. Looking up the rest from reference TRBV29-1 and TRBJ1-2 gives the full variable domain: SAVISQKPSRDICQRGTSLTIQCQVDSQVTMMFWYRQQPGQSLTLIATANQGSEATYESGFVIDKFPISRPNLTFSTLTVSNMSPEDSSIYLCSVERQDYGYTFGSGTRLTVV.

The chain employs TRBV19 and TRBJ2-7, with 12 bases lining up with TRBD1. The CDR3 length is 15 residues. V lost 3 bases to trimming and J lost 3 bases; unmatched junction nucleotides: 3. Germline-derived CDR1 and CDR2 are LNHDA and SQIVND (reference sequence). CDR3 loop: CASSMGTGGFYEQYF. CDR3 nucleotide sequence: TGTGCCAGTAGTATGGGGACAGGGGGCTTCTACGAGCAGTACTTC. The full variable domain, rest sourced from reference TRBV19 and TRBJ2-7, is DGGITQSPKYLFRKEGQNVTLSCEQNLNHDAMYWYRQDPGQGLRLIYYSQIVNDFQKGDIAEGYSVSREKKESFPLTVTSAQKNPTAFYLCASSMGTGGFYEQYFGPGTRLTVT.